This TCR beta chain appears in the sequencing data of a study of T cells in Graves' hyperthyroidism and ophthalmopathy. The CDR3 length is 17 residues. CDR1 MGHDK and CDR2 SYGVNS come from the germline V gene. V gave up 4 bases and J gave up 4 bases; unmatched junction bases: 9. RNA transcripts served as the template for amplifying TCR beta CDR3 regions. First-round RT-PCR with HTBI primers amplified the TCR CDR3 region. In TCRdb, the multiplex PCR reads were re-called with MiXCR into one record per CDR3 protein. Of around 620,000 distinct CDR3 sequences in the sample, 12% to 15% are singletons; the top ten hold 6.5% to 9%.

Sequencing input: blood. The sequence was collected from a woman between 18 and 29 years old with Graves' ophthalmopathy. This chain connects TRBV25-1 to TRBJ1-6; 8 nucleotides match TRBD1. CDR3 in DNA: TGTGCCAGCAGTGCCTACACGGACAGGGATTATAATTCACCCCTCCACTTT. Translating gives CASSAYTDRDYNSPLHF.